Each of the 22 T cell receptor beta chains below was sequenced from the same sample in a study of shared clonotypes between healthy human individuals. Some clones are missing from TCRdb's copy, which holds only in-frame ones; the method was immunoSEQ multiplex PCR. The table lists hundreds of thousands of clones, around 97% of them singletons, with about 0.06% in the top ten. Sequences were obtained from naive CD4+ T cells sorted from blood. Described subset: CD45RA+ positively selected. All receptors come from a woman in her 30s in good health.

This clone was seen a single time. This sequence joins TRBV5-1 and TRBJ1-2; 7 positions match TRBD1. Trimming at V came to 5 bases and at J to 8 bases, leaving 6 bases not matched to a gene. Germline lookup yields CDR1 SGHRS and CDR2 YFSETQ. The CDR3 runs to 12 residues. The CDR3 nucleotides read TGCGCCAGCAGAATGACAGGGACGGGCTACACCTTC. Protein sequence: CASRMTGTGYTF.

The chain couples TRBV29-1 to TRBJ2-5; D unclear. Germline CDR1 and CDR2: SQVTM and ANQGSEA. Trimming removed 4 bases from V and 1 base from J, with 7 bases in between. This CDR3 spans 12 amino acids. CDR3 protein: CSVGSPQETQYF. DNA of the CDR3: TGCAGCGTTGGCTCGCCCCAAGAGACCCAGTACTTC.

J is TRBJ2-1 and V is TRBV2; D uncertain. The germline CDR1 and CDR2 sequences are SNHLY and FYNNEI. The CDR3 is 15 amino acids. V lost 0 bases and J 2 bases, leaving 8 bases between the germline ends. The CDR3 nucleotides read TGTGCCAGCAGTGAAGCGCGACGGGCCTACAATGAGCAGTTCTTC. Its protein product is CASSEARRAYNEQFF. The whole variable domain, filled in from reference TRBV2 and TRBJ2-1, reads EPEVTQTPSHQVTQMGQEVILRCVPISNHLYFYWYRQILGQKVEFLVSFYNNEISEKSEIFDDQFSVERPDGSNFTLKIRSTKLEDSAMYFCASSEARRAYNEQFFGPGTRLTVL.

The chain couples TRBV28 to TRBJ1-5; D unclear. V gave up 6 bases and J gave up 6 bases, with 12 bases separating them. CDR1 and CDR2 from the germline V gene are MDHEN and SYDVKM. CDR3 length: 13 amino acids. CDR3 bases: TGTGCCAGCAGGCACGAGGTCGGTCAGCCCCAGCATTTT. Translation gives CASRHEVGQPQHF.

The gene calls are TRBV7-9 and TRBJ2-7; 8 bases map to TRBD1. Germline lookup yields CDR1 SEHNR and CDR2 FQNEAQ (reference sequence). V was clipped by 5 bases and J by 1 base; unmatched bases: 13. The CDR3 covers 17 residues. This CDR3 is CASSVGTGFGLSYEQYF. DNA for the CDR3: TGTGCCAGCAGCGTGGGGACAGGCTTCGGGTTATCCTACGAGCAGTACTTC.

The chain uses TRBV27 and TRBJ1-2; 10 bases are shared with TRBD1. The CDR3 is 14 amino acids. J gave up 4 bases and V 4 bases, and 3 bases lay outside the gene matches. CDR1 and CDR2 from the germline V gene are MNHEY and SMNVEV (reference sequence). The CDR3, as DNA: TGTGCCAGCAGTTCGGACAGGGGGGCCTATGGCTACACCTTC. It codes for CASSSDRGAYGYTF.

This sequence joins TRBV5-4 and TRBJ1-2; D gene uncertain. Germline V lookup: CDR1 SGHNT, CDR2 YYREEE (reference sequence). The CDR3 is 15 residues long. V dropped 7 bases and J dropped 4 bases, with 20 bases sitting between them. The CDR3 loop reads CASGHHPGKTYGYTF. CDR3 bases: TGTGCCAGCGGCCATCACCCAGGAAAGACCTATGGCTACACCTTC.

The V gene is TRBV2, the J gene TRBJ1-4, with D tentatively TRBD1 (5 bases). Germline V gene sequence: CDR1 SNHLY, CDR2 FYNNEI. CDR3 size: 12 residues. V lost 6 bases and J lost 7, with 9 bases in between. The CDR3 here is CASRGTSEKLFF. The CDR3 DNA reads TGTGCCAGCAGAGGGACTTCTGAAAAACTGTTTTTT.

The chain couples TRBV7-6 to TRBJ1-4; 8 bases map to TRBD1. There are 14 residues in the CDR3. V lost 4 bases, J lost 6 bases, and 4 bases stayed unmatched. Germline-derived CDR1 and CDR2 are SGHVS and FNYEAQ. Here the CDR3 DNA reads TGTGCCAGCAGCTCCGGACAGGGCGATGAAAAACTGTTTTTT. This sequence encodes CASSSGQGDEKLFF.

The rearrangement uses TRBV18 and TRBJ2-7, with 10 bases matching TRBD2. CDR1 and CDR2 from the germline V gene are KGHSH and LQKENI. The V and J ends lost 6 bases and 5 bases, in that order; junction bases with no gene match: 10. The CDR3 spans 15 residues. The CDR3 loop is CASSPEAGGSHEQYF. The CDR3 DNA sequence: TGTGCCAGCTCCCCCGAAGCGGGAGGGTCCCACGAGCAGTACTTC.

V gene TRBV28 combines with J gene TRBJ1-1; no clear D. The CDR3 consists of 11 residues. Germline V CDR1 and CDR2: MDHEN, SYDVKM. The germline V and J ends were trimmed by 11 bases and 7 bases, with 14 bases remaining between them. The CDR3 protein is CASNGFFEAFF. The CDR3 DNA reads as TGTGCCTCCAACGGGTTTTTTGAAGCTTTCTTT.

The CDR3 nucleotides are TGTGCCATGACTCGGGGGATAGTAGAAGAAAAACTGTTTTTT. Protein product: CAMTRGIVEEKLFF. This chain uses TRBV5-4 with TRBJ1-4; TRBD1 is a possible D gene (5 bases). CDR3 length equals 14 residues. Per germline, CDR1 SGHNT and CDR2 YYREEE (reference sequence). With 9 bases removed from V and 8 bases from J, the gap between germline ends came to 20 bases. The full variable domain, completed using reference TRBV5-4 and TRBJ1-4, is ETGVTQSPTHLIKTRGQQVTLRCSSQSGHNTVSWYQQALGQGPQFIFQYYREEENGRGNFPPRFSGLQFPNYSSELNVNALELDDSALYLCAMTRGIVEEKLFFGSGTQLSVL.

This clone was counted once. V usage is TRBV6-4 and J usage is TRBJ2-1; D call uncertain. V gave up 6 bases and J gave up 5 bases, with 8 bases separating them. Germline loops: CDR1 MRHNA, CDR2 SNTAGT. The CDR3 is made up of 12 amino acids. The CDR3 loop is CASRASHNEQFF. The CDR3 DNA is TGTGCCAGCAGGGCTAGTCACAATGAGCAGTTCTTC.

J is TRBJ2-1 and V is TRBV9, with TRBD1 as a possible D gene (5 bases). The germline V gene has CDR1 SGDLS and CDR2 YYNGEE. The CDR3 contains 15 residues. With 4 bases removed from V and 1 base from J, the gap between germline ends came to 12 bases. Here the CDR3 DNA reads TGTGCCAGCAGCTCCCGGGCAGGGTCCTACAATGAGCAGTTCTTC. Amino acids: CASSSRAGSYNEQFF.

V is TRBV10-3 and J is TRBJ2-7, with a possible D match to TRBD2 (5 bases). Trimming stripped 3 bases from V and 0 bases from J, with 9 bases between. The CDR3 extends over 14 amino acids. Looked up from germline, CDR1 is ENHRY and CDR2 is SYGVKD. In DNA form, the CDR3 reads TGTGCCATCAGTGATACTAGTTCCTCCTACGAGCAGTACTTC. Protein product: CAISDTSSSYEQYF.

This clone was recorded only once. The V gene is TRBV28, the J gene TRBJ1-2, with D uncertain. Germline loops: CDR1 MDHEN, CDR2 SYDVKM. The CDR3 is 14 residues long. Trimming removed 3 bases at V and 8 bases at J, with 16 bases between. CDR3 region: CASSFVLRAGGYTF. The CDR3 DNA sequence: TGTGCCAGCAGTTTTGTTCTCCGGGCGGGAGGCTACACCTTC.

The chain has TRBV30 and TRBJ2-7, with D possibly matching TRBD1 (6 bases). The V gene lost 3 bases and the J gene lost 2 bases, with 11 bases spanning the gap. The CDR3 sequence is 13 residues long. CDR1 is GTSNPN and CDR2 is SVGIG in the germline V gene (reference sequence). The CDR3: CAWRLTGTYEQYF. CDR3 bases: TGTGCCTGGAGGCTCACAGGGACCTACGAGCAGTACTTC.

J is TRBJ2-2 and V is TRBV5-1; D uncertain. The CDR3 has 14 residues. Germline V gene lookup returns CDR1 SGHRS and CDR2 YFSETQ. V lost 7 bases and J lost 3, with 13 bases in between. The CDR3 region is CASGYRKDTGELFF. Written as DNA, the CDR3 is TGCGCCAGCGGCTATCGAAAGGACACCGGGGAGCTGTTTTTT.

The chain combines TRBV25-1 with TRBJ2-1, with D hard to call. This CDR3 region has 16 residues. The germline V gene has CDR1 MGHDK and CDR2 SYGVNS. Trimming stripped 3 bases from V and 0 bases from J, with 12 bases between. The CDR3 DNA reads as TGTGCCAGCAGTGACGGGCGGCATAGCTCCTACAATGAGCAGTTCTTC. As protein: CASSDGRHSSYNEQFF.

The chain uses TRBV28 and TRBJ2-2, with TRBD1 matching 8 bases. Trimming at V came to 5 bases and at J to 2 bases, leaving 4 bases not matched to a gene. The CDR3 extends over 15 amino acids. Germline V gene lookup returns CDR1 MDHEN and CDR2 SYDVKM. For the CDR3, the DNA is TGTGCCAGCAGTACCGGGACAGGAAACACCGGGGAGCTGTTTTTT. It encodes CASSTGTGNTGELFF. The entire variable domain, with the rest obtained from reference TRBV28 and TRBJ2-2, is as follows: DVKVTQSSRYLVKRTGEKVFLECVQDMDHENMFWYRQDPGLGLRLIYFSYDVKMKEKGDIPEGYSVSREKKERFSLILESASTNQTSMYLCASSTGTGNTGELFFGEGSRLTVL.

This rearrangement joins TRBV9 to TRBJ1-2; weak D call: TRBD1 (6 bases). There are 14 residues in the CDR3. Trimming took off 4 bases at V and 2 bases at J, with 12 bases between the two ends. Germline CDR1 and CDR2: SGDLS and YYNGEE. CDR3 residues: CASSRKGGNYGYTF. CDR3 nucleotide sequence: TGTGCCAGCAGCAGAAAAGGGGGGAACTATGGCTACACCTTC.

V and J are TRBV27 and TRBJ2-3; D may correspond to TRBD1 or TRBD2 (5 bases each). V gave up 6 bases and J gave up 2 bases, with 12 bases separating them. CDR3 length: 14 residues. Per germline, CDR1 MNHEY and CDR2 SMNVEV (reference sequence). CDR3 protein: CASSQGRPTDTQYF. The CDR3 DNA reads TGTGCCAGCAGCCAGGGACGTCCCACAGATACGCAGTATTTT.